This TCR beta chain emerged from a study of identifying expanded T cells in peripheral blood. Findings of the study overall: Over about two and four weeks, about 17 and 20 clones changed, versus roughly 1.2 between replicates. Clone count variance between two-week samples rose with total template count.

Healthy donors had no documented immune events, such as infections, while sampled. As concerns this clone: Its target is unknown.

CDR3 length equals 15 residues. Germline V gene data show CDR1 as SGHAT and CDR2 as FQNNGV. Trimming removed 5 bases from V and 0 bases from J; junction bases left unmatched: 7. The repertoire was sequenced with immunoSEQ multiplex PCR; TCRdb's copy has only in-frame clones and lacks some. The data show under 150,000 clones, around 88% seen once. Input material: blood. The receptor comes from a person between 18 and 75 years old in good health. The rearrangement uses TRBV11-2 and TRBJ2-7; the match to TRBD1 covers 7 bases. CDR3 coding DNA: TGTGCCAGCAGCGACGGACAGGAGAGCTCCTACGAGCAGTACTTC. Its protein product is CASSDGQESSYEQYF.